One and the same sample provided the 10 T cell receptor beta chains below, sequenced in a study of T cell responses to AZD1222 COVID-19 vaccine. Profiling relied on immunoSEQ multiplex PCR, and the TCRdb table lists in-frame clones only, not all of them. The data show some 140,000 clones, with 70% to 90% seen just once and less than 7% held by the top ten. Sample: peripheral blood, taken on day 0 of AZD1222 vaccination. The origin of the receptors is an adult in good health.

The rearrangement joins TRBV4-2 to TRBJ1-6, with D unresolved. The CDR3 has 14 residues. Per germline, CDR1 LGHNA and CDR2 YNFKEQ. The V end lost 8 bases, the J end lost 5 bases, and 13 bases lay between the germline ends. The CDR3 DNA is TGTGCCAGCCGGGCTTCCGGACATAATTCACCCCTCCACTTT. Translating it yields CASRASGHNSPLHF.

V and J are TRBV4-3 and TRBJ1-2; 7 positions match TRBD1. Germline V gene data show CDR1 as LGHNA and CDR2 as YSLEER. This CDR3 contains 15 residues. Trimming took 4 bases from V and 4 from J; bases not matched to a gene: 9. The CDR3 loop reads CASSPRTGFSYGYTF. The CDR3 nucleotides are TGCGCCAGCAGCCCAAGGACAGGATTCTCCTATGGCTACACCTTC.

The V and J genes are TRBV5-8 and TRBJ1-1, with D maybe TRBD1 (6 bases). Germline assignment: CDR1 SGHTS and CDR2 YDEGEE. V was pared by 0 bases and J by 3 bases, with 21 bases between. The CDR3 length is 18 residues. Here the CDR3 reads CASSLESRGGWADTEAFF. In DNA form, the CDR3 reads TGTGCCAGCAGCTTGGAATCTCGGGGGGGCTGGGCGGACACTGAAGCTTTCTTT.

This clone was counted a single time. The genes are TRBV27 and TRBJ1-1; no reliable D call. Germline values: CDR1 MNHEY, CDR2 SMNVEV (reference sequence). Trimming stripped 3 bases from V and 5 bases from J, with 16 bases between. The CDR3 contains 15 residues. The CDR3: CASSFSRPTGTEAFF. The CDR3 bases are TGTGCCAGCAGTTTTAGTAGACCGACCGGGACTGAAGCTTTCTTT.

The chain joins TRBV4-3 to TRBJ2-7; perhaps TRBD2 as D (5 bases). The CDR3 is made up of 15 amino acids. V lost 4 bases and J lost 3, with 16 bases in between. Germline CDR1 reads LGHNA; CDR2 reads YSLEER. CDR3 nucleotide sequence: TGCGCCAGCAGCCCCCTAATTACTAGTCACTACGAGCAGTACTTC. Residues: CASSPLITSHYEQYF.

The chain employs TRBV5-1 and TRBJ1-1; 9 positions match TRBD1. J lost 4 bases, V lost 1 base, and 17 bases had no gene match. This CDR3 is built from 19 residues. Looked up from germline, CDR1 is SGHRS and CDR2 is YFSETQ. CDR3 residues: CASSLISVRLQGASTEAFF. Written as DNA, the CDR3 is TGCGCCAGCAGCTTGATCTCGGTACGCCTACAGGGGGCGAGCACTGAAGCTTTCTTT.

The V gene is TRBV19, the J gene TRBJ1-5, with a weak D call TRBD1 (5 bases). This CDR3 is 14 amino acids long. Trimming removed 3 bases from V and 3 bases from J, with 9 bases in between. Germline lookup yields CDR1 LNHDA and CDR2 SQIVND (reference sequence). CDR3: CASSMGPINQPQHF. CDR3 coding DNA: TGTGCCAGTAGTATGGGGCCGATCAATCAGCCCCAGCATTTT.

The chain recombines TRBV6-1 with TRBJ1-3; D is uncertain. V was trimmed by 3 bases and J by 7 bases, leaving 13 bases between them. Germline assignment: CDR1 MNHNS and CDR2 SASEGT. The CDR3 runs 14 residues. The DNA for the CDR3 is TGTGCCAGCAGTGACGTTAAGACCCGGAACACCATATATTTT. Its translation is CASSDVKTRNTIYF.

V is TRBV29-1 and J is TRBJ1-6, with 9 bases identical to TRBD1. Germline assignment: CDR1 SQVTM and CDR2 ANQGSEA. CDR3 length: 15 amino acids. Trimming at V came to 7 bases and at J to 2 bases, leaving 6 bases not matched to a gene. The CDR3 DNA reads TGCAGCGACCAGGACAGGGGACCCTATAATTCACCCCTCCACTTT. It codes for CSDQDRGPYNSPLHF.

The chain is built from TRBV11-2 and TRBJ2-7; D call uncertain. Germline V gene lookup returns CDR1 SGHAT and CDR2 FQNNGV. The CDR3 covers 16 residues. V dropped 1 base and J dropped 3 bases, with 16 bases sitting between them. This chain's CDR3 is CASSLAFRRRDYEQYF. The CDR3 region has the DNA TGTGCCAGCAGCTTAGCGTTCCGCCGAAGGGACTACGAGCAGTACTTC.